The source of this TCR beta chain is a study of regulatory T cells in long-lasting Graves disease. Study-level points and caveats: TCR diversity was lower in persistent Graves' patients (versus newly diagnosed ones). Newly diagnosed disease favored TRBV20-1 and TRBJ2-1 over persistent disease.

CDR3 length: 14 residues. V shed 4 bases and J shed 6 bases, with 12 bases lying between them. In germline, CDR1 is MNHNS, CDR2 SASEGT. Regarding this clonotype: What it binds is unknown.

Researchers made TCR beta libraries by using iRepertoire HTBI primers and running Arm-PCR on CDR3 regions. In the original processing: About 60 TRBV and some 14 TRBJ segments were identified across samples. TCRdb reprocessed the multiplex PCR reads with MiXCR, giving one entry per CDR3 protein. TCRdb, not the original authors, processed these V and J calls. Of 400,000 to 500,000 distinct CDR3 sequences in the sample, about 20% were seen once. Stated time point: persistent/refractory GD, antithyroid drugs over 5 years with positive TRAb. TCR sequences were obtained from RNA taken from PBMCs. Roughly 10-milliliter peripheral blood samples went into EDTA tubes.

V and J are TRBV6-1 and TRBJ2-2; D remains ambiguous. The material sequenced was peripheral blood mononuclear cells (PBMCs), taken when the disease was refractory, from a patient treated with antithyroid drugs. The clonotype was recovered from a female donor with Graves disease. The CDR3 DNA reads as TGTGCCAGCAGTGCGGGCTTTGGGGCCGGGGAGCTGTTTTTT. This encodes CASSAGFGAGELFF.